This T cell receptor (beta chain) derives from a study of blood T cell repertoires in COVID-19. Looking at the study overall: Italy, Spain and the United States were the sources of the convalescent and acute COVID-19 samples. From T cells, B-cell-depleted T cells, or PBMCs came the material, which was cDNA or gDNA.

In the original workflow: The assay estimated nucleated cells by amplifying reference gene primers. Some clones are missing from TCRdb's copy, which holds only in-frame ones; the method was immunoSEQ multiplex PCR. The V and J calls and clone size were taken over from that table, and D and trimming were inferred from the DNA. The sample consists of 150,000 or so clones, 80% of them appearing once. The CDR3 contains 14 residues. CDR1 is SGHTA, CDR2 FQGTGA, per germline. V lost 3 bases, J lost 9 bases, and 7 bases stayed unmatched. The chain combines TRBV7-3 with TRBJ2-1; TRBD1 matches at 8 bases. The receptor comes from a man in his fifties or sixties with active or convalescent COVID-19. Sequencing was performed on peripheral blood. CDR3 bases: TGTGCCAGCAGCTTGGACAGGGTGAGGGGTGAGCAGTTCTTC. Amino acid sequence: CASSLDRVRGEQFF.